This T cell receptor beta chain was recovered during a study of ipilimumab plus nivolumab after autologous stem cell transplantation. Study in general: The DLBCL cohort had primary refractory and relapsed disease, with 18-month progression-free survival of about 86% and 29%.

The repertoire was sequenced with immunoSEQ multiplex PCR; TCRdb's copy has only in-frame clones and lacks some. The sample carries roughly 15,000 clones, almost 80% recorded once. Trimming took 2 bases from V and 6 from J, leaving 6 bases between them. Germline CDR1 reads SEHNR; CDR2 reads FQNEAQ (reference sequence). This CDR3 is built from 12 residues. The sequenced sample was PBMCs, obtained in a trial of ipilimumab plus nivolumab as post-transplant consolidation. The rearrangement links TRBV7-9 to TRBJ2-3, with D unresolved. This TCR was recovered from a male donor with diffuse large B-cell lymphoma. The DNA for the CDR3 is TGTGCCAGCAGCTTATCAACCGATACGCAGTATTTT. This encodes CASSLSTDTQYF.